This entry features one TCR beta chain sequence. As yet, its antigen is unknown. CD45RO-CCR7+CD27+CD95- characterized naive CD8+ T cells. CDR3 size: 16 residues. The authors prepared UMI-labeled TRB cDNA libraries by 5' RACE. TCRdb reprocessed the 5' RACE reads, with one entry per CDR3 protein and no DNA. The specimen's table records some 10,000 distinct CDR3 sequences. This sample is part of a study of CXCR3-negative and CXCR3-positive naive CD8 T cells. Overall study findings and caveats: The study found more hydrophobic TRB CDR3s in CXCR3-positive naive cells than in CXCR3-negative naive cells. Memory CD8+ T cell repertoires were far less diverse than both naive subsets. Memory cells showed distinct TRBV-TRBJ patterns, while the two naive subsets matched.

The sample was naive CXCR3- CD8+ T cells from blood. Documented subset: CD45RO-CCR7+CD27+CD95- naive CD8+ T cells lacking CXCR3 (TNR3-). This TCR was recovered from a human donor in good health. Some clones in this sample may be carry-over from other donors' samples. The chain is built from TRBV1 and TRBJ2-1. TRBV1 is a pseudogene. CDR3 in amino acids: CTSSLYRDAAYNEQFF.